This is a list of T cell receptor beta chains from one sample in a study of metastatic and nonmetastatic thyroid tumors. With MiXCR, TCRdb called clones anew from the PCR reads. The sample gives 21,000 or so clones, 20% to 25% of which show up once; about 12% is in the top ten. The sample taken for sequencing was tumor tissue. The receptors were sampled from a female donor with papillary thyroid cancer or a benign thyroid nodule (not recorded which). Some clones in this sample may be carry-over from other donors' samples. CDR3s include the opening cysteine and the closing phenylalanine or tryptophan. The D gene is left open where the match is weak. Rows give clone size only sometimes, using once, few, many, or a class for an expanded clone.

j_call | v_call | clone_size | d_call | cdr3_nt | cdr3_aa
TRBJ1-2 | TRBV15 | NA | NA | TGTGCCACAAGCGCCAGGGGCGCCCTTTTTAATGGCTACACCTTC | CATSARGALFNGYTF
TRBJ1-2 | TRBV7-8 | NA | TRBD1 | TGTGCCAGCACCACCTCCGGGGGGACAGGAGGCTACACCTTC | CASTTSGGTGGYTF
TRBJ2-2 | TRBV7-2 | once | NA | TGTGCCAGCAGCGAAGCGCCAGCCACCGGGGAGCTGTTTTTT | CASSEAPATGELFF
TRBJ2-1 | TRBV6-5 | few | TRBD2 | TGTGCCAGCAGGCCCCCGGGACTAGCGGGAGTGGGCAATGAGCAGTTCTTC | CASRPPGLAGVGNEQFF
TRBJ1-6 | TRBV18 | many | NA | TGTGCCAGCTCACCACTTCCGGGGCGGAATTCACCCCTCCACTTT | CASSPLPGRNSPLHF
TRBJ2-3 | TRBV19 | many | TRBD2 | TGTGCCACCAAAGCGGGAGGCCCTCCGGATACGCAGTATTTT | CATKAGGPPDTQYF
TRBJ2-7 | TRBV12-3/TRBV12-4 | medium-sized | TRBD1 | TGTGCCAGCAGTTACCGACAGGGGAGGCACGAGCAGTACTTC | CASSYRQGRHEQYF
TRBJ2-1 | TRBV20-1 | many | TRBD2 | TGCAGTGCTCAAAAGTGGTCTGGCGGGAGAGTGAGTGAGCAGTTCTTC | CSAQKWSGGRVSEQFF
TRBJ1-1 | TRBV6-1 | few | NA | TGTGCCAGCAGTTTGAAGGGGGTCACTGAAGCTTTCTTT | CASSLKGVTEAFF
TRBJ2-7 | TRBV7-3 | NA | NA | TGTGCCAGCAGCTTTGGTCAATCCGACGAGCAGTACTTC | CASSFGQSDEQYF
TRBJ2-5 | TRBV7-3 | NA | NA | TGTGCCAGCAGCCAATTAGGGGGGGTTGCAGAGACCCAGTACTTC | CASSQLGGVAETQYF
TRBJ2-1 | TRBV20-1 | NA | NA | TGCAGTGCTTACCGGGACTACAATGAGCAGTTCTTC | CSAYRDYNEQFF
TRBJ2-7 | TRBV6-1 | few | NA | TGTGCCAGCAGACTCCGGGACGGACCCTACGAGCAGTACTTC | CASRLRDGPYEQYF
TRBJ2-5 | TRBV11-3 | NA | TRBD2 | TGTGCCAGCAGCCTAGGACTAGCGGGAGGGATCCTCGAGACCCAGTACTTC | CASSLGLAGGILETQYF
TRBJ2-7 | TRBV6-2/TRBV6-3 | few | NA | TGTGCCAGCAGTTACTTACCCCCCGGGGGCCTCGGCTCCTACGAGCAGTACTTC | CASSYLPPGGLGSYEQYF
TRBJ1-5 | TRBV12-3/TRBV12-4 | few | NA | TGTGCCAGCAGTTTCGTGGCTAATCAACCCCAGCATTTT | CASSFVANQPQHF
TRBJ1-1 | TRBV4-3 | NA | TRBD1 | TGCGCCAGCAGCGAACAGGGGTCTGAAGCTTTCTTT | CASSEQGSEAFF
TRBJ1-4 | TRBV6-1 | NA | TRBD1 | TGTGCCAGCAAAGTGTCGGGCAGGGGGGATGAAAAACTGTTTTTT | CASKVSGRGDEKLFF
TRBJ2-1 | TRBV13 | NA | NA | TGTGCCAGCAGCTTAAGGGGCGGCGGGGCCAGCTCCTACAATGAGCAGTTCTTC | CASSLRGGGASSYNEQFF
TRBJ1-6 | TRBV28 | few | NA | TGTGCCAGCAGTTATTCGGCCAAAAAAGATTCACCCCTCCACTTT | CASSYSAKKDSPLHF
TRBJ1-2 | TRBV18 | NA | NA | TGTGCCAGCTCACCTCCCCCGGTAGGACATCACGGCTACACCTTC | CASSPPPVGHHGYTF
TRBJ2-7 | TRBV4-1 | NA | TRBD2 | TGCGCCAGCAGCCAAGCACTAGCGGGAGGTTCCTACGAGCAGTACTTC | CASSQALAGGSYEQYF
TRBJ2-1 | TRBV5-1 | NA | TRBD1 | TGCGCCAGCAGCAGACAGGGTTACTCCTACAATGAGCAGTTCTTC | CASSRQGYSYNEQFF
TRBJ1-4 | TRBV24-1 | NA | TRBD1 | TGTGCCACCAGTGATACCCGGGGACAGGGGGAAGAAAAACTGTTTTTT | CATSDTRGQGEEKLFF